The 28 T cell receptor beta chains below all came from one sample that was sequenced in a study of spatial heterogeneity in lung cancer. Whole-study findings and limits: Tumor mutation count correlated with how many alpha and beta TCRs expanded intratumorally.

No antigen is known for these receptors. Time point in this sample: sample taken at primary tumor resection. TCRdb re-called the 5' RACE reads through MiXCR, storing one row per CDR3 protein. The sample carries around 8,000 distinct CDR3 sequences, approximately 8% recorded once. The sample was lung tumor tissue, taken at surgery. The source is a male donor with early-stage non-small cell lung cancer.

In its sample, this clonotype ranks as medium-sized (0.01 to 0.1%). CDR3 sequence reads: CSARIVQGGYEQYF. CDR3 sequence (DNA): TGCAGTGCTAGAATAGTCCAGGGTGGCTACGAGCAGTACTTC. The chain carries TRBV20-1 and TRBJ2-7, with a possible D match to TRBD1 (5 bases). CDR3 length: 14 residues. V was trimmed by 2 bases and J by 3 bases, leaving 14 bases between them. Germline V gives CDR1 DFQATT, CDR2 SNEGSKA (reference sequence).

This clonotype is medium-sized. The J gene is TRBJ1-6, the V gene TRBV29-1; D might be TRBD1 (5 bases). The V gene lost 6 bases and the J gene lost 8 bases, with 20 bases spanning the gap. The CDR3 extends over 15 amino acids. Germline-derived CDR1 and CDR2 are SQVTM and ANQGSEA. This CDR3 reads CSVRATTASDSPLHF. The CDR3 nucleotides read TGCAGCGTCCGGGCGACGACAGCGTCTGATTCACCCCTCCACTTT.

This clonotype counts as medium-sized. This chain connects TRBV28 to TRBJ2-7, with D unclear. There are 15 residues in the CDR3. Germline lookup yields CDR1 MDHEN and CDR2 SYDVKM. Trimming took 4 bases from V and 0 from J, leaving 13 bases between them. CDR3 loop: CASSSGLQSSYEQYF. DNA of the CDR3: TGTGCCAGCAGTTCCGGGCTCCAGAGCTCCTACGAGCAGTACTTC.

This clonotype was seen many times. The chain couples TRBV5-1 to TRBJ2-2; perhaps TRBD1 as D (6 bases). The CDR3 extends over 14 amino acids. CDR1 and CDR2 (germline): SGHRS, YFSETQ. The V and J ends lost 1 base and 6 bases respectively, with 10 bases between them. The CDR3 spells CASSLQGIAGELFF. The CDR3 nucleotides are TGCGCCAGCAGCTTGCAGGGGATCGCCGGGGAGCTGTTTTTT.

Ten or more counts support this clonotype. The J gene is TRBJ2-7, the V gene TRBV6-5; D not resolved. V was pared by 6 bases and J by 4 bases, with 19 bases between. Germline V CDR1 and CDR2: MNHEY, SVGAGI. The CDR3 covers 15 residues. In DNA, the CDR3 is TGTGCCAGCAGGGGGTGGTTAGACTCCTCATACGAGCAGTACTTC. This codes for CASRGWLDSSYEQYF.

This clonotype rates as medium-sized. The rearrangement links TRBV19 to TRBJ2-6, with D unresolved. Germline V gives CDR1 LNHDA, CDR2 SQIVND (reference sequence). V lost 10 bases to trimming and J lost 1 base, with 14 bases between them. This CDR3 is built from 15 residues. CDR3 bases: TGTGCCACCTCTCCCCCCACATCTGGGGCCAACGTCCTGACTTTC. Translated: CATSPPTSGANVLTF.

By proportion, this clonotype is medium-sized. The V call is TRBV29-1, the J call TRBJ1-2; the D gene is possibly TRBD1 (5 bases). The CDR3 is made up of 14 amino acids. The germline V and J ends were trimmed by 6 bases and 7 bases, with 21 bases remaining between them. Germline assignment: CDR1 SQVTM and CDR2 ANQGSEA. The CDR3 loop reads CSVSTSHTGAGYTF. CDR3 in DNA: TGCAGCGTATCGACAAGTCACACCGGGGCTGGCTACACCTTC.

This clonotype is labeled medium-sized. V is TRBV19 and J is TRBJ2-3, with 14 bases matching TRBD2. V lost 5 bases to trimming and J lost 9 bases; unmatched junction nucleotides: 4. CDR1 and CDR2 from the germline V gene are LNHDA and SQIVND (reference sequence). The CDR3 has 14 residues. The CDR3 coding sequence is TGTGCCAGTAGTCCCGGGACTAGCGGGAGCACGCAGTATTTT. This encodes CASSPGTSGSTQYF.

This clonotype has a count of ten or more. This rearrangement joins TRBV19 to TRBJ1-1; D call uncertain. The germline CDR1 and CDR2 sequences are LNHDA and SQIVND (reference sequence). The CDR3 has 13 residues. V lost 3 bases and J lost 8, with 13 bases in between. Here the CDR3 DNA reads TGTGCCAGTAGTATCTTAGGTAGGGCGGAAGCTTTCTTT. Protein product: CASSILGRAEAFF.

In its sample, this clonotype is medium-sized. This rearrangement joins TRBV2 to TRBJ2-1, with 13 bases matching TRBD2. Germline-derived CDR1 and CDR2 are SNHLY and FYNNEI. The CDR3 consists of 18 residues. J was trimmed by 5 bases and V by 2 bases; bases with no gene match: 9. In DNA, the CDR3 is TGTGCCAGCAGTGAACAAGGACTAGCGGGAGCCCCCGACAATGAGCAGTTCTTC. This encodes CASSEQGLAGAPDNEQFF.

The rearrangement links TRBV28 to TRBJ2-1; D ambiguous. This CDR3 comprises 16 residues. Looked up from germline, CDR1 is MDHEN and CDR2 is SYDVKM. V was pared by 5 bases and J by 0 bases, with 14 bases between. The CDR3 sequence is CASSTKRVRSYNEQFF. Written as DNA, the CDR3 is TGTGCCAGCAGTACAAAAAGGGTCCGCTCCTACAATGAGCAGTTCTTC.

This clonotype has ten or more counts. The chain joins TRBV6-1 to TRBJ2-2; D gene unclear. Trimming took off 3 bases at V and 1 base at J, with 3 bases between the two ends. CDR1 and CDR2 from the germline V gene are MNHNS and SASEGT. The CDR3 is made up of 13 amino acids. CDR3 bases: TGTGCCAGCAGTGAGGGGAACACCGGGGAGCTGTTTTTT. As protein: CASSEGNTGELFF.

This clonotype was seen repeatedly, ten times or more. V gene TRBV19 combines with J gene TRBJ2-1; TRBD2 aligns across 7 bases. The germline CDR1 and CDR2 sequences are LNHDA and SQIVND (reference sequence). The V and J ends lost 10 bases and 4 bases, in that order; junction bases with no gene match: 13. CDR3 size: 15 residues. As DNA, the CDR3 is TGTGCCATTTCACCCTCGGCTAGCGGTTACAATGAGCAGTTCTTC. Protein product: CAISPSASGYNEQFF.

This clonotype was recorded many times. The CDR3 DNA is TGTGCCAGCAAGGGGGACTGGGAGTTTTACGAGCAGTACTTC. It is translated as CASKGDWEFYEQYF. The chain joins TRBV6-2 or TRBV6-3 to TRBJ2-7; perhaps D is TRBD1 or TRBD2 (6 bases each). V was pared by 7 bases and J by 4 bases, with 17 bases between. This CDR3 spans 14 amino acids. Germline V lookup: CDR1 MNHEY, CDR2 SVGEGT.

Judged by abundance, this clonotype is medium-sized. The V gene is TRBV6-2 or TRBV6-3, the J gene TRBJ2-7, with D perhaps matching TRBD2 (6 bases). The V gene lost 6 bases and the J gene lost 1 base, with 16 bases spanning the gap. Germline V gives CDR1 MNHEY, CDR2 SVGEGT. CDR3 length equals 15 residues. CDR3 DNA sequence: TGTGCCAGCAGGACCGGGACTGTGCCTTCCTACGAGCAGTACTTC. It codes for CASRTGTVPSYEQYF.

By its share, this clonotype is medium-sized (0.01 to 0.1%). CDR3 in DNA: TGTGCCAGCAGCCCCATGGCGGAGTCCGAGACCCAGTACTTC. Encoded protein: CASSPMAESETQYF. This rearrangement joins TRBV9 to TRBJ2-5; D is uncertain. V was shortened by 4 bases and J by 5 bases, with 15 bases between the two germline ends. The length of the CDR3 is 14 residues. The V gene's germline CDR1 is SGDLS and CDR2 YYNGEE.

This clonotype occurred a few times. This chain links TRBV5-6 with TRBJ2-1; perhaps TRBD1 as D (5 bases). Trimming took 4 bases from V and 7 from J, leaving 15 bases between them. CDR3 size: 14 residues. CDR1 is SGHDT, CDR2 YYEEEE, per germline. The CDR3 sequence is CASSPLDSPNEQFF. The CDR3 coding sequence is TGTGCCAGCAGCCCTCTAGACAGTCCTAATGAGCAGTTCTTC.

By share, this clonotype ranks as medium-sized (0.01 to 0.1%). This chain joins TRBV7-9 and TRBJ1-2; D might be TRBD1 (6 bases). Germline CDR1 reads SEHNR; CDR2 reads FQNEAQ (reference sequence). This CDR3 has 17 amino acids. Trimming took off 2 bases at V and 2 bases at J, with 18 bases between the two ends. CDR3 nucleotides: TGTGCCAGCAGCTTATTGCCCGAACAGGGACCGAACTATGGCTACACCTTC. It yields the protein CASSLLPEQGPNYGYTF.

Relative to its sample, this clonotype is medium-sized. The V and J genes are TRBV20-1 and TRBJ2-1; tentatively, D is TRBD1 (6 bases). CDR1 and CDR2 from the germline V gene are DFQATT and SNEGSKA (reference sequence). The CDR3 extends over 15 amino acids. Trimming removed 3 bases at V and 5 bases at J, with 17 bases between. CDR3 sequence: CSASLGAGADNEQFF. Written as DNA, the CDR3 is TGCAGTGCTAGCCTAGGGGCAGGGGCAGACAATGAGCAGTTCTTC.

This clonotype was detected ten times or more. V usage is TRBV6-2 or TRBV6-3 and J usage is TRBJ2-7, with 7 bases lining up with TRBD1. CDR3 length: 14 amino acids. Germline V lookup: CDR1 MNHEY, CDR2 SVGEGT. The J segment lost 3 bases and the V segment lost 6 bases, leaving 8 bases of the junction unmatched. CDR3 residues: CASSPTGMRYEQYF. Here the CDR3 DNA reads TGTGCCAGCAGCCCGACAGGGATGCGCTACGAGCAGTACTTC.

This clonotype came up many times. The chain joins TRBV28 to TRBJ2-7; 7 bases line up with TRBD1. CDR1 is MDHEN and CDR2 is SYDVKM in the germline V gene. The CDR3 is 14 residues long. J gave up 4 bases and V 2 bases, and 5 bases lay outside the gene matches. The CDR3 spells CASSLGDRFYEQYF. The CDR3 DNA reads TGTGCCAGCAGTTTAGGGGACAGATTTTACGAGCAGTACTTC. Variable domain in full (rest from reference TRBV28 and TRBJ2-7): DVKVTQSSRYLVKRTGEKVFLECVQDMDHENMFWYRQDPGLGLRLIYFSYDVKMKEKGDIPEGYSVSREKKERFSLILESASTNQTSMYLCASSLGDRFYEQYFGPGTRLTVT.

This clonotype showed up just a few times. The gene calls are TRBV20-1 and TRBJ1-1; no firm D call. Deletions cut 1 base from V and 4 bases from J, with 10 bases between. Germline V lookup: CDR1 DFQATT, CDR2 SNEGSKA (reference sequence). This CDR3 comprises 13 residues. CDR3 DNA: TGCAGTGCTAGAGTCGGGTCGGCCACTGAAGCTTTCTTT. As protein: CSARVGSATEAFF.

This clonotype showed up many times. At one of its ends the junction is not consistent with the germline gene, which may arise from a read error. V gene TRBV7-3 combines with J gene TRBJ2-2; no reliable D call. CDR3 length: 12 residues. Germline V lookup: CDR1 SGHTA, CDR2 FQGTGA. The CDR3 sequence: CASSTNTGELFF. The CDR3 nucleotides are TGTGCCAGCAGTACAAACACAGGGGAGCTGTTTTTT.

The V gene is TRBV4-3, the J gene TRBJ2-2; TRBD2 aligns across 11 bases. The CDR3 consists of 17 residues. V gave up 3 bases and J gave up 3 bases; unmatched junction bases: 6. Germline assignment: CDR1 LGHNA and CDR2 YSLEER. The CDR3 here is CASSHDPGLADTGELFF. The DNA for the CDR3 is TGCGCCAGCAGCCATGATCCGGGACTAGCGGACACCGGGGAGCTGTTTTTT.

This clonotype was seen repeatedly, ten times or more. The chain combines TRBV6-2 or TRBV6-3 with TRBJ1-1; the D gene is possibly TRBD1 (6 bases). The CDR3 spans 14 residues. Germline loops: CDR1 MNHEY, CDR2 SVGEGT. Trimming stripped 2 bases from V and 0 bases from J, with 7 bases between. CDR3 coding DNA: TGTGCCAGCAGTTACAGGGGGATGAACACTGAAGCTTTCTTT. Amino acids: CASSYRGMNTEAFF.

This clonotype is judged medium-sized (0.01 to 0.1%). The CDR3 DNA is TGTGCCACCAGTGGACGTCGAACATGCAGCACAGATACGCAGTATTTT. It is translated as CATSGRRTCSTDTQYF. This chain joins TRBV24-1 and TRBJ2-3; D remains unclear. Between the trimmed V and J ends, which lost 5 bases and 0 bases, there was a span of 14 bases. Germline CDR1 reads KGHDR; CDR2 reads SFDVKD. The CDR3 has 16 residues.

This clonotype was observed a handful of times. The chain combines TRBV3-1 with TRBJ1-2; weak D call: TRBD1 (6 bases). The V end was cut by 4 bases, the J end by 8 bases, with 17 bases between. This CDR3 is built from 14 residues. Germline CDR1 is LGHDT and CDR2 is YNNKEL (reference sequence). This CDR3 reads CASSPRDTGEGYTF. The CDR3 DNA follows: TGTGCCAGCAGCCCGCGGGACACGGGTGAGGGCTACACCTTC.

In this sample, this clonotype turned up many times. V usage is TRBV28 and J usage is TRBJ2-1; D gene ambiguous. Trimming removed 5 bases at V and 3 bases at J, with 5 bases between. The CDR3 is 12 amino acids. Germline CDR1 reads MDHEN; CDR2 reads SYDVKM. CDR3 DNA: TGTGCCAGCAGTAGGGTCTACAATGAGCAGTTCTTC. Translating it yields CASSRVYNEQFF.